The present T cell receptor (beta chain) was sequenced within a study of blood T cells in healthy people across ages. This clonotype turned up a few times. Its specificity is not known. PCR was performed a second time for roughly 7 to 12 cycles using a sample-barcoded 5' primer and a J-beta primer mix. MiXCR, run by TCRdb on the 5' RACE reads, gives a single entry per CDR3 protein. The sample has approximately 1.5 million distinct CDR3 sequences, around 40% seen once; the top ten hold about 4%. Notes on the study in general: The CMV status of each donor remained undetermined, and this could have confounded shifts in expanded clonotypes. What prevented conclusive comparison of naive and antigen-experienced cells was that PBMCs were unsorted.

The TCR comes from a woman younger than 35 in good health. Sequencing was performed on blood.

DNA of the CDR3: TGTGCCAGCAGTTCCATTGGTACAGTAGAAGAGACCCAGTACTTC. This sequence encodes CASSSIGTVEETQYF. The chain carries TRBV12-3 or TRBV12-4 and TRBJ2-5, with D unclear. V lost 4 bases, J lost 3 bases, and 15 bases lay in between. CDR3 length: 15 residues.